The table lists the clone carrying this T cell receptor (beta chain) with a few counts. Its antigen remains unknown. Via MiXCR, TCRdb re-called the 5' RACE reads, giving one row per CDR3 protein. The sample contains around 340,000 distinct CDR3 sequences, around 20% of which appear only once. Germline values: CDR1 MNHEY, CDR2 SVGAGI. This CDR3 region has 15 residues. J lost 7 bases, V lost 2 bases, and 6 bases had no gene match. The entry originates in a study of T-cell memory formation after mild COVID-19. Regarding the study as a whole: Nothing confirmed that second-wave clones peaking on day 37 were specific for SARS-CoV-2. Researchers report contracting CD4+ clones mostly in CM and EM, with CD8+ clones in EMRA. Some responding clones appeared in pre-infection memory, suggesting cross-reactive memory joined.

The origin of this receptor is an adult woman who had mild COVID-19 (a few samples of this study predate the infection). Cell type and time point are not known. The material sequenced was PBMCs or a T cell subset sorted from them (not recorded which). V and J are TRBV6-5 and TRBJ1-2; 11 positions agree with TRBD1. Written as DNA, the CDR3 is TGTGCCAGCAGTTACCGGAGGGACAGGGGGACTGGCTACACCTTC. This sequence encodes CASSYRRDRGTGYTF.